These 4 T cell receptor beta chains were all obtained from the same sample, sequenced in a study of T cell responses to AZD1222 COVID-19 vaccine. This table comes from immunoSEQ multiplex PCR, and its TCRdb copy is limited to in-frame clones, with some not included. The table has about 45,000 clones, around three quarters seen once. The specimen comprised peripheral blood, sampled 28 days after the second dose of the MenACWY control vaccine. These receptors were collected from an adult who received the MenACWY meningococcal vaccine as a control.

This chain links TRBV5-1 with TRBJ2-1, with a weak D call TRBD1 (5 bases). CDR3 length equals 13 residues. V was clipped by 4 bases and J by 9 bases, with 14 bases between them. Germline V gene data show CDR1 as SGHRS and CDR2 as YFSETQ. The CDR3 here is CASSPDSLGEQFF. The CDR3 bases are TGCGCCAGCAGCCCCGACAGCCTAGGTGAGCAGTTCTTC.

This sequence joins TRBV19 and TRBJ2-6, with D perhaps TRBD2 (5 bases). Deletions cut 7 bases from V and 2 bases from J, with 15 bases between. The length of the CDR3 is 16 residues. CDR1 is LNHDA, CDR2 SQIVND, per germline (reference sequence). This CDR3 is CASNSGRRAGANVLTF. CDR3 in DNA: TGTGCCAGTAACAGCGGACGCCGCGCTGGGGCCAACGTCCTGACTTTC.

This clone was observed once. This sequence joins TRBV12-3 or TRBV12-4 and TRBJ2-7; D may be TRBD1 (5 bases). V lost 2 bases, J lost 2 bases, and 7 bases lay in between. The CDR3 length is 13 residues. CDR3 region: CASSLKGTYEQYV. CDR3 nucleotides: TGTGCCAGCAGTTTAAAGGGGACCTACGAGCAGTACGTC.

The chain recombines TRBV15 with TRBJ1-5, with TRBD1 matching over 10 bases. Germline loops: CDR1 LNHNV, CDR2 YYDKDF (reference sequence). The junction had 10 bases not matched to a gene; V was cut back by 5 bases and J by 6 bases. The CDR3 is 16 amino acids. The CDR3 coding sequence is TGTGCCACCAGCCTGCGACTCCGGGACAGGGGTCAGCCCCAGCATTTT. As protein: CATSLRLRDRGQPQHF.